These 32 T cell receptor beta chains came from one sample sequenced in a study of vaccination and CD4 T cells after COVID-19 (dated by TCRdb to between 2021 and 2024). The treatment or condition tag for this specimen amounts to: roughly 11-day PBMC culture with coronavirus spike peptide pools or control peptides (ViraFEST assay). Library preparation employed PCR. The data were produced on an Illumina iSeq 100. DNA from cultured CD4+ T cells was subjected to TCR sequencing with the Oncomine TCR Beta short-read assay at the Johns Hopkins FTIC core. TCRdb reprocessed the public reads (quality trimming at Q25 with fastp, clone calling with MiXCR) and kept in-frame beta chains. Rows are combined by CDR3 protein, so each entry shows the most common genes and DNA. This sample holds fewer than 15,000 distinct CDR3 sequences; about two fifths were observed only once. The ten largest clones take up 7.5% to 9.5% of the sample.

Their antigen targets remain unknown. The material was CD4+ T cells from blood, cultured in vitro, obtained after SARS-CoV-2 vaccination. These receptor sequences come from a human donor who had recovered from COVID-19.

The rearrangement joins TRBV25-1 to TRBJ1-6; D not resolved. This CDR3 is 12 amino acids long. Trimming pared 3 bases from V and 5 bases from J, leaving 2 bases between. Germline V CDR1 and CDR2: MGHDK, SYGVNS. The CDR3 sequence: CASSEDNSPLHF. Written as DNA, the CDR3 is TGTGCCAGCAGTGAGGATAATTCACCCCTCCACTTT.

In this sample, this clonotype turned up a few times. This CDR3 reads CASSLDQRRSEAFF. The CDR3 DNA reads TGTGCCAGCAGCTTAGATCAGCGACGATCCGAAGCTTTCTTT. The V gene is TRBV11-3, the J gene TRBJ1-1; no definite D call. Per the germline V gene, CDR1 is SGHNT and CDR2 is YENEEA. The germline V and J ends were trimmed by 0 bases and 8 bases, with 13 bases remaining between them. The CDR3 totals 14 residues.

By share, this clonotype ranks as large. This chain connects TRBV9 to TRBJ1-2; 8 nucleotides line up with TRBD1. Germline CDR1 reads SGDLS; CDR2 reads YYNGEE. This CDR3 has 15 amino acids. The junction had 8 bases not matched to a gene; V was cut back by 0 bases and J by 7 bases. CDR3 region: CASSVAGGQGSGYTF. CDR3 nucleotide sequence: TGTGCCAGCAGCGTAGCCGGAGGACAGGGCTCTGGCTACACCTTC.

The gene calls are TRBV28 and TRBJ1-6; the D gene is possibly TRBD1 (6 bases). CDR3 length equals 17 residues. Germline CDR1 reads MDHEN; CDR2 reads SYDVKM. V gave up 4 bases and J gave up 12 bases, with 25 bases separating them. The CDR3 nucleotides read TGTGCCAGCAGTTCGCGGGGCTTTGACAGGAGCTGGGAACCCCTCCACTTT. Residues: CASSSRGFDRSWEPLHF.

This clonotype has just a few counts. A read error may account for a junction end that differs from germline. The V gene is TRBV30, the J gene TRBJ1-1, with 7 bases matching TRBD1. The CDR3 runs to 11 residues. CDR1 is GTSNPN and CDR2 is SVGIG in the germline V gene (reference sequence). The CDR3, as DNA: TGTGCCTGGAGTGTACGGGACAGTCCTCTCTTT. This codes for CAWSVRDSPLF.

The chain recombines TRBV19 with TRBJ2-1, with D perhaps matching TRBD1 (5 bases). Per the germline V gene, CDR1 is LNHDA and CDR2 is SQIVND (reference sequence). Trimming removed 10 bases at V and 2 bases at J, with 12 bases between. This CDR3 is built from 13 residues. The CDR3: CATTGYTYNEQFF. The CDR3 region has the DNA TGTGCCACCACAGGTTATACCTACAATGAGCAGTTCTTC.

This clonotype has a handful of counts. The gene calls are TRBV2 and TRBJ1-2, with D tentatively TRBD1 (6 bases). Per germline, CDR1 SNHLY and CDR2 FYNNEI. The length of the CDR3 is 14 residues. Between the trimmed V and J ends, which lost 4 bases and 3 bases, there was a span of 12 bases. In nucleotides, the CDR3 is TGTGCCAGCAGTGCCTTAGGGGGGGACTATGGCTACACCTTC. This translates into CASSALGGDYGYTF.

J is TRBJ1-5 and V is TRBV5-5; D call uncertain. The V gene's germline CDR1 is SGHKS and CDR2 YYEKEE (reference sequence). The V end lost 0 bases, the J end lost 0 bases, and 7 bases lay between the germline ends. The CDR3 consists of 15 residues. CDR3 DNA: TGTGCCAGCAGCTTGGGGCCGGGTAGCAATCAGCCCCAGCATTTT. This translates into CASSLGPGSNQPQHF.

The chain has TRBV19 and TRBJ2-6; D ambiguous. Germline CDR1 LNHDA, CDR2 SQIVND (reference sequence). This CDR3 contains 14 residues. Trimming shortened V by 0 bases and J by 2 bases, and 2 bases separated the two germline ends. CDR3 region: CASSIDPGANVLTF. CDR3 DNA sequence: TGTGCCAGTAGTATAGACCCTGGGGCCAACGTCCTGACTTTC.

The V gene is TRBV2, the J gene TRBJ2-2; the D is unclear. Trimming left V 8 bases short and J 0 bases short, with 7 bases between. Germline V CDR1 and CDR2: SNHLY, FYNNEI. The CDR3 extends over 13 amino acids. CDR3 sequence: CASRSTNTGELFF. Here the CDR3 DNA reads TGTGCCAGCCGGAGCACGAACACCGGGGAGCTGTTTTTT.

The CDR3: CASSHRDSHHEQYF. In DNA, the CDR3 is TGTGCCAGCAGCCACCGGGACAGCCACCACGAGCAGTACTTC. The chain is built from TRBV7-9 and TRBJ2-7, with 7 bases matching TRBD1. The V gene's germline CDR1 is SEHNR and CDR2 FQNEAQ (reference sequence). Unmatched junction bases numbered 9, after V lost 5 bases and J lost 5 bases. This CDR3 is built from 14 residues.

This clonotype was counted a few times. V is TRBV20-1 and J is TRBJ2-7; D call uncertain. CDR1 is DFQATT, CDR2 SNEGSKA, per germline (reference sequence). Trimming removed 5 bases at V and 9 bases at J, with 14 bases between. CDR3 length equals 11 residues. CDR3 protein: CSAFRSTGQYF. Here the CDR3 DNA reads TGCAGTGCTTTCCGTTCCACCGGGCAGTACTTC.

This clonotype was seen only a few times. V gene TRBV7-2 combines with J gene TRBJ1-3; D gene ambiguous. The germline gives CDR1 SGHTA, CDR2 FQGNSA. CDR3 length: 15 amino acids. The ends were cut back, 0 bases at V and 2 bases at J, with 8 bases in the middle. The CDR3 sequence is CASSLAVGTGNTIYF. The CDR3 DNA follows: TGTGCCAGCAGCTTAGCAGTAGGGACTGGAAACACCATATATTTT.

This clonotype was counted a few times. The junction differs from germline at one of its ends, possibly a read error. CDR3 protein: CASTEGGKGQGAGYTF. CDR3 nucleotide sequence: TGTGCCAGCACTGAAGGGGGGAAGGGACAGGGGGCAGGCTACACCTTC. This chain links TRBV6-1 with TRBJ1-2, with TRBD1 identical over 12 bases. Germline CDR1 reads MNHNS; CDR2 reads SASEGT. The CDR3 covers 16 residues.

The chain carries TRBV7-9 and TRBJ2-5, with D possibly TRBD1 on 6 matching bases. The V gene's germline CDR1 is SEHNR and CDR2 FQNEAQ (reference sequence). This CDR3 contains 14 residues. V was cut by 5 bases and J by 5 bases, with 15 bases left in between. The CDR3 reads CASSRGQFEETQYF. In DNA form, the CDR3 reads TGTGCCAGCAGCCGGGGACAATTTGAGGAGACCCAGTACTTC.

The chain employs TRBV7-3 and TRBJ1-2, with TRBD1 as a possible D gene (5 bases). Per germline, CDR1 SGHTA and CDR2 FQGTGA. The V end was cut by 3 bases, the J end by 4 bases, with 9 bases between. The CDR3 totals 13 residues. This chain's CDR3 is CASSFGAGYGYTF. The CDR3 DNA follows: TGTGCCAGCAGCTTCGGGGCAGGCTATGGCTACACCTTC.

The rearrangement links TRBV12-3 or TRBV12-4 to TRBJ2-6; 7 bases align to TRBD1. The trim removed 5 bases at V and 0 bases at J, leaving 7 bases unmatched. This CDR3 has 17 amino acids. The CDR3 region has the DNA TGTGCCAGCAGTCCGAGACAGGGTGGCTCTGGGGCCAACGTCCTGACTTTC. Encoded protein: CASSPRQGGSGANVLTF.

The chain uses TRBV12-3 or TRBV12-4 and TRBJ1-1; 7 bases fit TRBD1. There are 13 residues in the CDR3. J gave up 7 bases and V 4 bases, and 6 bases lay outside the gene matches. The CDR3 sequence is CASSSLNRGEAFF. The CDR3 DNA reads TGTGCCAGCAGTTCTCTCAACAGGGGTGAAGCTTTCTTT.

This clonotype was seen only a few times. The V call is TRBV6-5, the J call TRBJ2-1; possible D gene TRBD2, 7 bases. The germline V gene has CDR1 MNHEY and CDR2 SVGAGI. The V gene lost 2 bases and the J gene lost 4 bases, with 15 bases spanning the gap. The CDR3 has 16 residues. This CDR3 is CASSYGAGTTYNEQFF. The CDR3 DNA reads TGTGCCAGCAGTTACGGAGCGGGGACAACATACAATGAGCAGTTCTTC.

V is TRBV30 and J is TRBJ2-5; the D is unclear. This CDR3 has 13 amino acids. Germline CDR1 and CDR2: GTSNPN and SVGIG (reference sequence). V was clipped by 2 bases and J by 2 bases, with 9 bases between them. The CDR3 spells CAWSRQRQETQYF. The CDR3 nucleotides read TGTGCCTGGAGTCGTCAGAGACAAGAGACCCAGTACTTC.

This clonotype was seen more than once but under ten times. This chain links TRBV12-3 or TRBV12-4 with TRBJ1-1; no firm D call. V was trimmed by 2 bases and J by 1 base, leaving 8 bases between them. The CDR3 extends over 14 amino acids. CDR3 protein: CASSLQRQNTEAFF. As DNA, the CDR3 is TGTGCCAGCAGTTTACAGCGCCAGAACACTGAAGCTTTCTTT.

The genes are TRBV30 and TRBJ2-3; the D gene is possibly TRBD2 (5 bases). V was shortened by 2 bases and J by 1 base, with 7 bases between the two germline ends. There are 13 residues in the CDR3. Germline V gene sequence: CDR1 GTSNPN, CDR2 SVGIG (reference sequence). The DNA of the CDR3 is TGTGCCTGGAGTAACGGGGGCACAGATACGCAGTATTTT. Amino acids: CAWSNGGTDTQYF. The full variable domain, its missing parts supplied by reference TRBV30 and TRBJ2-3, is SQTIHQWPATLVQPVGSPLSLECTVEGTSNPNLYWYRQAAGRGLQLLFYSVGIGQISSEVPQNLSASRPQDRQFILSSKKLLLSDSGFYLCAWSNGGTDTQYFGPGTRLTVL.

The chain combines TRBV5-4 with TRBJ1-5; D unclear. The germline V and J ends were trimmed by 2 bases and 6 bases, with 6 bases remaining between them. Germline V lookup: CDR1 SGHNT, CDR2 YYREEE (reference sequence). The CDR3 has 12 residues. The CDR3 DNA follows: TGTGCCAGCAGCTTTGATGGTCAGCCCCAGCATTTT. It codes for CASSFDGQPQHF.

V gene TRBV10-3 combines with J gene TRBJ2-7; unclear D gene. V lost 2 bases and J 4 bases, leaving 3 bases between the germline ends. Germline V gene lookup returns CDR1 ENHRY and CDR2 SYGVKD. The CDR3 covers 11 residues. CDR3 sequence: CAISEGYEQYF. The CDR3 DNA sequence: TGTGCCATCAGTGAGGGGTACGAGCAGTACTTC.

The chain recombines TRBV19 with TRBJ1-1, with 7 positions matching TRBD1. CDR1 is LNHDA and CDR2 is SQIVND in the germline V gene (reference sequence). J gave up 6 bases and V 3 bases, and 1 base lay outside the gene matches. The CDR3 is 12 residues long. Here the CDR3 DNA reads TGTGCCAGTAGTATCCAGGGGGCTGAAGCTTTCTTT. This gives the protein CASSIQGAEAFF. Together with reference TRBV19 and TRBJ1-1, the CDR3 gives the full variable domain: DGGITQSPKYLFRKEGQNVTLSCEQNLNHDAMYWYRQDPGQGLRLIYYSQIVNDFQKGDIAEGYSVSREKKESFPLTVTSAQKNPTAFYLCASSIQGAEAFFGQGTRLTVV.

The CDR3 here is CASSIVGINQPQHF. The CDR3 DNA sequence: TGTGCCAGCAGCATTGTGGGGATCAATCAGCCCCAGCATTTT. The chain couples TRBV2 to TRBJ1-5; D ambiguous. Deletions cut 6 bases from V and 3 bases from J, with 12 bases between. Germline V gene data show CDR1 as SNHLY and CDR2 as FYNNEI. The CDR3 spans 14 residues.

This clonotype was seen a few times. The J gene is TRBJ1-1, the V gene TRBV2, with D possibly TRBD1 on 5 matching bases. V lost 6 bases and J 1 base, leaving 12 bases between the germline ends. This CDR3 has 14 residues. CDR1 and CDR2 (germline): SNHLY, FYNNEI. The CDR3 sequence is CASRQDSPNTEAFF. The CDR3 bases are TGTGCCAGCAGACAAGACAGCCCGAACACTGAAGCTTTCTTT.

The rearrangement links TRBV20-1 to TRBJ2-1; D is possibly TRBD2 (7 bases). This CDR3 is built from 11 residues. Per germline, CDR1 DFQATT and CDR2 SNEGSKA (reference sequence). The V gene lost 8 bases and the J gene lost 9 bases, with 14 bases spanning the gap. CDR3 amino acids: CSRSGGGEQFF. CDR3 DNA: TGCAGTCGTTCGGGGGGCGGTGAGCAGTTCTTC.

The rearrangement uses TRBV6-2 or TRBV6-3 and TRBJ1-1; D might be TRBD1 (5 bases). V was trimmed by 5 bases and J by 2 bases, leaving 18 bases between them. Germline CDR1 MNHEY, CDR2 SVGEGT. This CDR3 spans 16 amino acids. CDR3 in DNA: TGTGCCAGCAGTCCTAACAATTGGGGCCCCAACACTGAAGCTTTCTTT. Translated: CASSPNNWGPNTEAFF.

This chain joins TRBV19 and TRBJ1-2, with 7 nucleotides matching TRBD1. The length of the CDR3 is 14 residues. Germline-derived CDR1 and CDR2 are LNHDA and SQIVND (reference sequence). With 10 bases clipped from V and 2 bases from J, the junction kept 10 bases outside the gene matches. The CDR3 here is CANRQGNLNYGYTF. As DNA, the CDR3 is TGTGCCAATCGACAGGGAAATTTAAACTATGGCTACACCTTC.

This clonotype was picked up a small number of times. CDR3 in DNA: TGTGCCAGCGGACAGGGGGCCGGTGGCTACACCTTC. Translated, it gives CASGQGAGGYTF. The genes are TRBV12-3 or TRBV12-4 and TRBJ1-2; 11 bases match TRBD1. CDR3 length equals 12 residues. Trimming cost V 8 bases and J 7 bases; bases outside gene matches: 3.

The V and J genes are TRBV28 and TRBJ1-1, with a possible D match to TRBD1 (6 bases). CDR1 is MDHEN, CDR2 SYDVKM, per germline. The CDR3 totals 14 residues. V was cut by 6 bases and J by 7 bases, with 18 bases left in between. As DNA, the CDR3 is TGTGCCAGCAGGACAGGAGGAATTGGAAGTGAAGCTTTCTTT. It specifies CASRTGGIGSEAFF.